Below are 5 T cell receptor beta chains sequenced from a single sample in a study of T cell changes during pregnancy in multiple sclerosis. Using immunoSEQ multiplex PCR, the repertoire was profiled, and TCRdb retains in-frame clones only, with some absent. The data hold around 65,000 clones, with 80% to 95% observed a single time. Sequences were derived from peripheral blood, sampled in the second trimester of pregnancy. The receptor set was obtained from a female donor in good health, enrolled as a control in a pregnancy study.

This rearrangement joins TRBV9 to TRBJ2-3; tentative D call: TRBD2 (5 bases). V lost 0 bases and J 8 bases, leaving 13 bases between the germline ends. The CDR3 contains 14 residues. CDR1 SGDLS and CDR2 YYNGEE come from the germline V gene. In DNA, the CDR3 is TGTGCCAGCAGCGTAGCTAGCCGGTTGGGTACGCAGTATTTT. Protein product: CASSVASRLGTQYF.

The chain combines TRBV30 with TRBJ2-1, with TRBD2 matching over 8 bases. The CDR3 is 13 amino acids. CDR1 and CDR2 (germline): GTSNPN, SVGIG (reference sequence). With 2 bases clipped from V and 10 bases from J, the junction kept 7 bases outside the gene matches. CDR3 nucleotides: TGTGCCTGGAGTCCCGGGAGGGCGTCCGAGCAGTTCTTC. Residues: CAWSPGRASEQFF. Full variable domain (missing parts from reference TRBV30 and TRBJ2-1): SQTIHQWPATLVQPVGSPLSLECTVEGTSNPNLYWYRQAAGRGLQLLFYSVGIGQISSEVPQNLSASRPQDRQFILSSKKLLLSDSGFYLCAWSPGRASEQFFGPGTRLTVL.

The rearrangement uses TRBV19 and TRBJ1-5; no reliable D call. This CDR3 has 14 residues. Between the trimmed V and J ends, which lost 7 bases and 7 bases, there was a span of 17 bases. Germline assignment: CDR1 LNHDA and CDR2 SQIVND (reference sequence). The CDR3 is CASKDHLAGQPQHF. The CDR3 DNA follows: TGTGCCAGTAAGGACCACCTAGCGGGCCAGCCCCAGCATTTT.

The V and J genes are TRBV2 and TRBJ2-7, with D possibly TRBD2 on 7 matching bases. Germline CDR1 is SNHLY and CDR2 is FYNNEI. The V end was cut by 7 bases, the J end by 6 bases, with 22 bases between. The length of the CDR3 is 15 residues. The CDR3 DNA is TGTGCCAGCACCCGGGGGGCCGGCCCCCTGGGCGAGCAGTACTTC. It specifies CASTRGAGPLGEQYF. Complete variable domain (other parts from reference TRBV2 and TRBJ2-7): EPEVTQTPSHQVTQMGQEVILRCVPISNHLYFYWYRQILGQKVEFLVSFYNNEISEKSEIFDDQFSVERPDGSNFTLKIRSTKLEDSAMYFCASTRGAGPLGEQYFGPGTRLTVT.

This chain connects TRBV19 to TRBJ2-3; 12 positions match TRBD2. The germline CDR1 and CDR2 sequences are LNHDA and SQIVND (reference sequence). The CDR3 runs 15 residues. After removal of 4 bases from V and 4 bases from J, the junction contained 3 bases not matched to a gene. The CDR3 DNA is TGTGCCAGTAGTAGGACTAGCGGGATCGCAGATACGCAGTATTTT. Translated: CASSRTSGIADTQYF.